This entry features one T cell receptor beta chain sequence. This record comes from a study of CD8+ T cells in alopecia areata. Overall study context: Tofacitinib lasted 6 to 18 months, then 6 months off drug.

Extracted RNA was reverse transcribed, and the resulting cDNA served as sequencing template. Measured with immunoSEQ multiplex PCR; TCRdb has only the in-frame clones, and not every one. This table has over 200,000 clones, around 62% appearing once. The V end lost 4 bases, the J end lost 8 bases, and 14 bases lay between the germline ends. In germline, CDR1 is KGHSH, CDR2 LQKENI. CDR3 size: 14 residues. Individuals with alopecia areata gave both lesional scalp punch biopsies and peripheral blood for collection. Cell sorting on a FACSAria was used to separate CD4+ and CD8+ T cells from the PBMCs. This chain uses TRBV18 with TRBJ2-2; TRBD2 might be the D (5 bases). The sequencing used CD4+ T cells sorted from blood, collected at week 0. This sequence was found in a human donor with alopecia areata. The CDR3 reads CASSRHKEAGELFF. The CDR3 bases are TGTGCCAGCTCACGTCATAAGGAGGCTGGGGAGCTGTTTTTT.